These 20 T cell receptor beta chains came from one sample sequenced in a study of blood T cell repertoires in COVID-19. Libraries were prepared by immunoSEQ multiplex PCR; TCRdb keeps only in-frame clonotypes and omits some of them. Found here are under 250,000 clones, about 88% of them singletons; the top ten hold 15% to 20%. The sequencing input was peripheral blood. These receptors were obtained from a man aged 50-60 years with COVID-19, enrolled during active disease.

This sequence joins TRBV19 and TRBJ2-2; D is undetermined. CDR1 and CDR2 from the germline V gene are LNHDA and SQIVND (reference sequence). V was shortened by 9 bases and J by 4 bases, with 15 bases between the two germline ends. The length of the CDR3 is 14 residues. Here the CDR3 reads CASTGSGSTGELFF. The CDR3 DNA reads as TGTGCCAGCACCGGGTCCGGAAGCACCGGGGAGCTGTTTTTT.

V and J are TRBV27 and TRBJ2-7, with D tentatively TRBD1 (6 bases). Per germline, CDR1 MNHEY and CDR2 SMNVEV (reference sequence). This CDR3 region has 16 residues. V lost 5 bases to trimming and J lost 6 bases, with 23 bases between them. The CDR3 coding sequence is TGTGCCAGCAGTGCGTTACAGGGCCCTCGTATTACCGAGCAGTACTTC. Translating it yields CASSALQGPRITEQYF.

The chain employs TRBV7-2 and TRBJ1-4; 9 nucleotides agree with TRBD1. Germline V gene sequence: CDR1 SGHTA, CDR2 FQGNSA. This CDR3 region has 15 residues. The V segment lost 5 bases and the J segment 7 bases; nucleotides outside the gene matches: 8. The CDR3 region has the DNA TGTGCCAGCAGCGATAGACAGGGGGACGCTGAAAAACTGTTTTTT. Its protein product is CASSDRQGDAEKLFF.

The chain uses TRBV10-3 and TRBJ2-2; tentative D call: TRBD1 (5 bases). The V gene lost 7 bases and the J gene lost 1 base, with 13 bases spanning the gap. Germline CDR1 ENHRY, CDR2 SYGVKD. CDR3 length: 15 amino acids. DNA of the CDR3: TGTGCCATCACAGACAGTCCGCTGAACACCGGGGAGCTGTTTTTT. Translating it yields CAITDSPLNTGELFF.

This chain uses TRBV4-2 with TRBJ1-6; D is uncertain. Germline V lookup: CDR1 LGHNA, CDR2 YNFKEQ. CDR3 length: 15 amino acids. Between the trimmed V and J ends, which lost 3 bases and 1 base, there was a span of 7 bases. CDR3 sequence: CASSQVRSYNSPLHF. CDR3 DNA sequence: TGTGCCAGCAGCCAGGTCAGGTCCTATAATTCACCCCTCCACTTT.

V and J are TRBV5-1 and TRBJ2-3, with D possibly TRBD1 on 5 matching bases. Looked up from germline, CDR1 is SGHRS and CDR2 is YFSETQ. V was cut by 4 bases and J by 0 bases, with 12 bases left in between. The CDR3 has 15 amino acids. CDR3 loop: CASSPRTTSTDTQYF. The DNA of the CDR3 is TGCGCCAGCAGCCCCCGGACAACTAGCACAGATACGCAGTATTTT.

The chain combines TRBV30 with TRBJ1-1; D perhaps matches TRBD1 (6 bases). Germline assignment: CDR1 GTSNPN and CDR2 SVGIG (reference sequence). Between the trimmed V and J ends, which lost 4 bases and 0 bases, there was a span of 24 bases. The CDR3 consists of 18 residues. CDR3 nucleotides: TGTGCCTGGATACCCTCTATCGGGGTTTGGGACATGAACACTGAAGCTTTCTTT. Its translation is CAWIPSIGVWDMNTEAFF.

The chain employs TRBV6-5 and TRBJ2-7, with 10 bases lining up with TRBD2. J was trimmed by 4 bases and V by 6 bases; bases with no gene match: 9. The CDR3 runs to 15 residues. CDR1 is MNHEY, CDR2 SVGAGI, per germline. CDR3 DNA: TGTGCCAGCAGGAGGGAGGAGCGGGGGGGATACGAGCAGTACTTC. This translates into CASRREERGGYEQYF.

The chain recombines TRBV3-1 (or the pseudogene TRBV3-2) with TRBJ2-5; no clear D gene. V lost 1 base and J lost 4, with 7 bases in between. The CDR3 is made up of 13 amino acids. Germline CDR1 reads LGHDT; CDR2 reads YNNKEL (reference sequence). This CDR3 is CASSQVPGETQYF. In DNA, the CDR3 is TGTGCCAGCAGCCAAGTTCCGGGAGAGACCCAGTACTTC.

The chain links TRBV27 to TRBJ1-3; no definite D call. Germline CDR1 and CDR2: MNHEY and SMNVEV (reference sequence). This CDR3 has 13 residues. V lost 5 bases to trimming and J lost 4 bases, with 9 bases between them. The CDR3 sequence is CASSAGLGNTIYF. The DNA for the CDR3 is TGTGCCAGCAGTGCTGGACTGGGAAACACCATATATTTT.

The chain is built from TRBV19 and TRBJ1-1; D is unclear. This CDR3 contains 14 residues. Germline V gene data show CDR1 as LNHDA and CDR2 as SQIVND (reference sequence). Trimming took off 2 bases at V and 2 bases at J, with 9 bases between the two ends. The CDR3 here is CASSIQVLNTEAFF. The CDR3 DNA reads TGTGCCAGTAGTATACAGGTCTTAAACACTGAAGCTTTCTTT.

The sample holds one count of this clone. The gene calls are TRBV7-8 and TRBJ2-5; D is possibly TRBD1 (6 bases). The V end lost 5 bases, the J end lost 4 bases, and 14 bases lay between the germline ends. This CDR3 spans 14 amino acids. Germline values: CDR1 SGHVS, CDR2 FQNEAQ. CDR3 nucleotide sequence: TGTGCCAGCAGCATCAGACAGGCCGGAGAGACCCAGTACTTC. This sequence encodes CASSIRQAGETQYF.

The chain combines TRBV7-3 with TRBJ2-5, with 11 bases fitting TRBD2. This CDR3 comprises 15 residues. CDR1 SGHTA and CDR2 FQGTGA come from the germline V gene. V lost 0 bases to trimming and J lost 5 bases; unmatched junction nucleotides: 2. The CDR3 sequence is CASSLTSSGRETQYF. The CDR3 DNA sequence: TGTGCCAGCAGCTTAACGTCTAGCGGGAGGGAGACCCAGTACTTC.

The CDR3 protein is CASSETQGPYGYTF. The CDR3 DNA follows: TGTGCCAGCAGCGAGACCCAGGGCCCCTATGGCTACACCTTC. The chain carries TRBV6-5 and TRBJ1-2; weak D call: TRBD1 (5 bases). There are 14 residues in the CDR3. The V and J ends lost 6 bases and 4 bases respectively, with 15 bases between them. Germline CDR1 MNHEY, CDR2 SVGAGI.

The gene calls are TRBV28 and TRBJ1-6; 9 nucleotides align to TRBD1. V gave up 5 bases and J gave up 8 bases; unmatched junction bases: 10. CDR1 is MDHEN, CDR2 SYDVKM, per germline. CDR3 length: 16 amino acids. The CDR3 protein is CASSPPGTGLDSPLHF. CDR3 nucleotides: TGTGCCAGCAGTCCCCCCGGGACAGGGCTAGATTCACCCCTCCACTTT.

V is TRBV28 and J is TRBJ2-1, with TRBD2 identical over 8 bases. CDR1 is MDHEN, CDR2 SYDVKM, per germline. This CDR3 is 13 amino acids long. After removal of 3 bases from V and 9 bases from J, the junction contained 4 bases not matched to a gene. The CDR3 DNA follows: TGTGCCAGCAGTTTGGGACTAGTCGCTGAGCAGTTCTTC. The encoded protein is CASSLGLVAEQFF.

In this sample, this clone turned up many times. The sample has other DNA sequences that encode this CDR3 too. The V gene is TRBV30, the J gene TRBJ1-3, with a tentative D call TRBD1 (5 bases). This CDR3 has 15 amino acids. Germline CDR1 is GTSNPN and CDR2 is SVGIG (reference sequence). Trimming took 2 bases from V and 0 from J, leaving 11 bases between them. The CDR3 DNA reads as TGTGCCTGGAGTAGGGACTCCGGCTCTGGAAACACCATATATTTT. Protein product: CAWSRDSGSGNTIYF.

In regard to this clone: Other DNA sequences in the same sample also yield this CDR3. The chain employs TRBV12-3 or TRBV12-4 and TRBJ1-2, with D possibly being TRBD1 (6 bases). Deletions cut 1 base from V and 5 bases from J, with 8 bases between. This CDR3 comprises 13 residues. The CDR3 nucleotides read TGTGCCAGCAGTTTAGGGCAGGGGTATGGCTACACCTTC. Translation: CASSLGQGYGYTF.

The chain uses TRBV5-1 and TRBJ1-2; D possibly corresponds to TRBD1 (5 bases). The CDR3 covers 15 residues. Germline V gene sequence: CDR1 SGHRS, CDR2 YFSETQ. V shed 0 bases and J shed 0 bases, with 9 bases lying between them. CDR3 in amino acids: CASSLGTGANYGYTF. CDR3 DNA sequence: TGCGCCAGCAGCTTGGGTACAGGAGCTAACTATGGCTACACCTTC.

A word on this clone: This sample includes further DNA sequences coding for the same CDR3. The chain is built from TRBV10-3 and TRBJ2-6, with D uncertain. This CDR3 region has 15 residues. V was cut by 8 bases and J by 0 bases, with 11 bases left in between. In germline, CDR1 is ENHRY, CDR2 SYGVKD. The CDR3 sequence: CAISESSSGANVLTF. In nucleotides, the CDR3 is TGTGCCATCTCTGAGTCGAGCTCTGGGGCCAACGTCCTGACTTTC.